This T cell receptor (beta chain) was recorded in a study of chemoradiotherapy in HPV16-positive cancers. Study-wide points: In HPV16-positive patients, HPV-responsive T-cell expansion tracked better recurrence-free survival.

Assay used: immunoSEQ multiplex PCR; TCRdb lists only in-frame clones, some missing. The sample consists of about 67,000 clones, 85% to 90% of them appearing once. As concerns this clone: Its antigen is undetermined. The junction shows a germline mismatch at one end, possibly a read error.

In germline, CDR1 is MNHEY, CDR2 SVGAGI. The CDR3 runs to 14 residues. The gene calls are TRBV6-5 and TRBJ2-1; 11 positions agree with TRBD2. The sequence was collected from a human donor with HPV-associated anogenital cancer. This specimen was blood, taken from a patient who underwent chemoradiotherapy. The CDR3 region has the DNA TGTGCCAGCAGTTACTCTTCTAGCGGGGGGAGACAGATCTTC. As protein: CASSYSSSGGRQIF.